The 32 T cell receptor beta chains presented below share a single source sample, sequenced in a study of blood T cell repertoires in COVID-19. The data were produced by immunoSEQ multiplex PCR, yet TCRdb's version contains in-frame clones alone and is incomplete. The repertoire holds roughly 280,000 clones, with approximately 90% as singletons. The sequencing input was PBMCs or T cells enriched from blood (not recorded which). These receptors originate from a woman in her 50s who had recovered from COVID-19.

The CDR3 reads CASSLVTGGNTIYF. The CDR3 region has the DNA TGTGCCAGCAGCTTAGTCACGGGAGGAAACACCATATATTTT. The chain employs TRBV7-9 and TRBJ1-3; the D is unclear. Trimming stripped 1 base from V and 4 bases from J, with 8 bases between. CDR3 length equals 14 residues. The germline V gene encodes CDR1 SEHNR and CDR2 FQNEAQ (reference sequence).

The rearrangement joins TRBV5-8 to TRBJ1-6, with D tentatively TRBD1 (6 bases). This CDR3 spans 15 amino acids. Trimming cost V 2 bases and J 9 bases, with 15 bases left between them. The V gene's germline CDR1 is SGHTS and CDR2 YDEGEE. The CDR3 here is CASSFGRGAGSPLHF. The CDR3 DNA is TGTGCCAGCAGCTTCGGCCGGGGGGCCGGTTCACCCCTCCACTTT.

The chain links TRBV6-1 to TRBJ1-2; 9 bases are shared with TRBD1. The CDR3 has 13 amino acids. Germline trimming cut 1 base from V and 9 bases from J; bases unmatched to any gene: 3. Per the germline V gene, CDR1 is MNHNS and CDR2 is SASEGT. The CDR3 spells CASSEGTGVSYTF. The CDR3 bases are TGTGCCAGCAGTGAAGGGACAGGGGTTAGCTACACCTTC.

The V gene is TRBV2, the J gene TRBJ1-5, with TRBD1 matching over 7 bases. The CDR3 runs 15 residues. Germline CDR1 and CDR2: SNHLY and FYNNEI. With 4 bases clipped from V and 2 bases from J, the junction kept 5 bases outside the gene matches. CDR3 in amino acids: CASSGQGWGNQPQHF. As DNA, the CDR3 is TGTGCCAGCAGTGGACAGGGTTGGGGCAATCAGCCCCAGCATTTT.

CDR3 nucleotide sequence: TGTGCCAGCAGCTCATACCTCGAACTCCGGGGAATAGCCAAAAACATTCAGTACTTC. This gives the protein CASSSYLELRGIAKNIQYF. V and J are TRBV11-2 and TRBJ2-4; tentatively, D is TRBD2 (5 bases). Germline CDR1 reads SGHAT; CDR2 reads FQNNGV. V was clipped by 4 bases and J by 0 bases, with 22 bases between them. The CDR3 is 19 residues long. Full variable domain (rest looked up from reference TRBV11-2 and TRBJ2-4): EAGVAQSPRYKIIEKRQSVAFWCNPISGHATLYWYQQILGQGPKLLIQFQNNGVVDDSQLPKDRFSAERLKGVDSTLKIQPAKLEDSAVYLCASSSYLELRGIAKNIQYFGAGTRLSVL.

This sequence joins TRBV20-1 and TRBJ1-4; 8 bases are a match to TRBD1. After removal of 6 bases from V and 7 bases from J, the junction contained 13 bases not matched to a gene. Germline lookup yields CDR1 DFQATT and CDR2 SNEGSKA (reference sequence). This CDR3 spans 15 amino acids. CDR3 residues: CSASPPGTGAEKLFF. In DNA, the CDR3 is TGCAGTGCCAGTCCTCCCGGGACAGGCGCTGAAAAACTGTTTTTT.

This chain uses TRBV28 with TRBJ1-4, with D maybe TRBD1 (6 bases). With 1 base removed from V and 6 bases from J, the gap between germline ends came to 12 bases. In germline, CDR1 is MDHEN, CDR2 SYDVKM. The CDR3 is made up of 15 amino acids. CDR3: CASSLSAGAYEKLFF. The CDR3 DNA follows: TGTGCCAGCAGTTTATCGGCAGGGGCGTATGAAAAACTGTTTTTT.

This CDR3 reads CASSVGQMAEKLFF. The CDR3 coding sequence is TGTGCCAGCAGCGTGGGACAGATGGCTGAAAAACTGTTTTTT. V is TRBV5-4 and J is TRBJ1-4; 7 nucleotides align to TRBD1. Germline values: CDR1 SGHNT, CDR2 YYREEE (reference sequence). With 4 bases clipped from V and 7 bases from J, the junction kept 7 bases outside the gene matches. The CDR3 length is 14 residues.

The chain uses TRBV18 and TRBJ1-2; D is possibly TRBD1 (5 bases). Germline CDR1 reads KGHSH; CDR2 reads LQKENI. The CDR3 covers 14 residues. Trimming cost V 5 bases and J 2 bases, with 12 bases left between them. CDR3 sequence: CASSAMDTNYGYTF. CDR3 nucleotide sequence: TGTGCCAGCTCAGCCATGGACACGAACTATGGCTACACCTTC. Complete variable domain (other parts from reference TRBV18 and TRBJ1-2): NAGVMQNPRHLVRRRGQEARLRCSPMKGHSHVYWYRQLPEEGLKFMVYLQKENIIDESGMPKERFSAEFPKEGPSILRIQQVVRGDSAAYFCASSAMDTNYGYTFGSGTRLTVV.

This clone appeared a few times. The chain employs TRBV29-1 and TRBJ2-2; D is unclear. V was pared by 5 bases and J by 2 bases, with 6 bases between. Germline V lookup: CDR1 SQVTM, CDR2 ANQGSEA. The CDR3 loop spans 12 amino acids. In nucleotides, the CDR3 is TGCAGCGTTCTTCCTAACACCGGGGAGCTGTTTTTT. This sequence encodes CSVLPNTGELFF.

The chain recombines TRBV7-2 with TRBJ2-7; 11 bases are a match to TRBD2. Germline V lookup: CDR1 SGHTA, CDR2 FQGNSA. The CDR3 is 16 residues long. J gave up 3 bases and V 5 bases, and 9 bases lay outside the gene matches. The CDR3 loop reads CASSTPPGLADYEQYF. The DNA of the CDR3 is TGTGCCAGCAGCACGCCGCCGGGACTAGCGGACTACGAGCAGTACTTC.

This clone was seen more than once but under ten times. This chain links TRBV9 with TRBJ1-6; D remains ambiguous. Trimming removed 0 bases at V and 7 bases at J, with 11 bases between. Germline CDR1 SGDLS, CDR2 YYNGEE. This CDR3 contains 15 residues. The CDR3 bases are TGTGCCAGCAGCGTAGGAGGGCGTCCAAATTCACCCCTCCACTTT. This gives the protein CASSVGGRPNSPLHF. The variable domain in full, completed from reference TRBV9 and TRBJ1-6, reads DSGVTQTPKHLITATGQRVTLRCSPRSGDLSVYWYQQSLDQGLQFLIQYYNGEERAKGNILERFSAQQFPDLHSELNLSSLELGDSALYFCASSVGGRPNSPLHFGNGTRLTVT.

This rearrangement joins TRBV28 to TRBJ2-7, with TRBD2 as a possible D gene (5 bases). Trimming cost V 4 bases and J 1 base, with 14 bases left between them. Germline values: CDR1 MDHEN, CDR2 SYDVKM. The CDR3 spans 15 residues. This CDR3 reads CASSYLGSESYEQYF. CDR3 nucleotides: TGTGCCAGCAGTTATTTGGGGAGTGAGTCCTACGAGCAGTACTTC.

The chain has TRBV18 and TRBJ1-1, with 7 bases lining up with TRBD1. Trimming cost V 2 bases and J 7 bases; bases outside gene matches: 10. Germline V gene lookup returns CDR1 KGHSH and CDR2 LQKENI. The CDR3 is 15 amino acids. CDR3 bases: TGTGCCAGCTCACCAGGGCGACAGGGTCTGAATGAAGCTTTCTTT. It is translated as CASSPGRQGLNEAFF.

The rearrangement joins TRBV2 to TRBJ1-2; D gene ambiguous. The CDR3 has 16 amino acids. Per germline, CDR1 SNHLY and CDR2 FYNNEI. The V gene lost 7 bases and the J gene lost 3 bases, with 21 bases spanning the gap. The chain's CDR3 is CASTEVSGWTDYGYTF. The DNA of the CDR3 is TGTGCCAGCACCGAGGTTTCGGGTTGGACTGACTATGGCTACACCTTC. The full variable domain, rest sourced from reference TRBV2 and TRBJ1-2, is EPEVTQTPSHQVTQMGQEVILRCVPISNHLYFYWYRQILGQKVEFLVSFYNNEISEKSEIFDDQFSVERPDGSNFTLKIRSTKLEDSAMYFCASTEVSGWTDYGYTFGSGTRLTVV.

The J gene is TRBJ1-1, the V gene TRBV9; no clear D. CDR3 length: 15 residues. V shed 4 bases and J shed 4 bases, with 17 bases lying between them. CDR1 SGDLS and CDR2 YYNGEE come from the germline V gene. CDR3 sequence: CASSPQDSRGTEAFF. The CDR3 region has the DNA TGTGCCAGCAGCCCTCAGGATTCCCGGGGCACTGAAGCTTTCTTT.

This clone appeared a single time. The chain combines TRBV7-9 with TRBJ2-7, with TRBD2 matching over 7 bases. The CDR3 totals 16 residues. Trimming took 3 bases from V and 1 from J; bases not matched to a gene: 9. The germline V gene encodes CDR1 SEHNR and CDR2 FQNEAQ (reference sequence). The CDR3 nucleotides read TGTGCCAGCAGCTTGGGGGGGACGGGGGGTTCCTACGAGCAGTACTTC. It specifies CASSLGGTGGSYEQYF.

The rearrangement links TRBV27 to TRBJ2-7; 9 bases match TRBD2. The length of the CDR3 is 16 residues. With 0 bases clipped from V and 3 bases from J, the junction kept 6 bases outside the gene matches. The germline CDR1 and CDR2 sequences are MNHEY and SMNVEV (reference sequence). The CDR3 region has the DNA TGTGCCAGCAGTTTATCCTGGCTAGCGGGGCTCTACGAGCAGTACTTC. This sequence encodes CASSLSWLAGLYEQYF.

The chain is built from TRBV3-1 (or the pseudogene TRBV3-2) and TRBJ2-3; 9 nucleotides agree with TRBD2. Trimming took 0 bases from V and 1 from J; bases not matched to a gene: 5. CDR3 length: 17 residues. The germline gives CDR1 LGHDT, CDR2 YNNKEL (reference sequence). CDR3 in amino acids: CASSQDSASGGTDTQYF. The CDR3, as DNA: TGTGCCAGCAGCCAAGACTCGGCTAGCGGGGGCACAGATACGCAGTATTTT.

This chain connects TRBV5-1 to TRBJ1-4; TRBD1 matches at 8 bases. This CDR3 spans 14 amino acids. The ends lost 6 bases at V and 5 bases at J; junction bases unmatched: 6. Per germline, CDR1 SGHRS and CDR2 YFSETQ. CDR3 sequence: CASTPDRANEKLFF. CDR3 nucleotide sequence: TGCGCCAGCACCCCGGACAGGGCAAATGAAAAACTGTTTTTT.

This clone has more than one count but fewer than ten. The J gene is TRBJ2-4, the V gene TRBV3-1 (or the pseudogene TRBV3-2); 10 positions match TRBD2. The CDR3 spans 19 residues. The germline V gene encodes CDR1 LGHDT and CDR2 YNNKEL (reference sequence). The J segment lost 1 base and the V segment lost 3 bases, leaving 12 bases of the junction unmatched. CDR3 sequence: CASSHGTSGIRQAKNIQYF. The CDR3 nucleotides are TGTGCCAGCAGCCACGGAACTAGCGGGATTCGACAGGCCAAAAACATTCAGTACTTC.

The chain links TRBV7-2 to TRBJ1-2; 7 bases line up with TRBD1. This CDR3 is 15 amino acids long. CDR1 is SGHTA, CDR2 FQGNSA, per germline. V shed 5 bases and J 8 bases; nucleotides not matched to a gene: 14. CDR3 sequence reads: CASSPDRVLAMGYTF. The CDR3 coding sequence is TGTGCCAGCAGCCCAGACAGGGTCCTAGCTATGGGCTACACCTTC.

The chain joins TRBV5-4 to TRBJ1-2; D ambiguous. V shed 0 bases and J shed 9 bases, with 12 bases lying between them. CDR1 SGHNT and CDR2 YYREEE come from the germline V gene (reference sequence). CDR3 size: 13 residues. CDR3 loop: CASSLDHITSYTF. CDR3 coding DNA: TGTGCCAGCAGCTTGGATCACATAACGAGCTACACCTTC.

The rearrangement joins TRBV2 to TRBJ1-1; no clear D gene. The CDR3 spans 14 residues. Trimming pared 6 bases from V and 0 bases from J, leaving 11 bases between. CDR1 and CDR2 (germline): SNHLY, FYNNEI. CDR3: CASSASQLNTEAFF. CDR3 DNA sequence: TGTGCCAGCAGCGCCTCGCAGTTGAACACTGAAGCTTTCTTT.

The CDR3 here is CASSHRTGDGYTF. The DNA for the CDR3 is TGTGCCAGCAGCCACCGGACGGGGGATGGCTACACCTTC. The V and J genes are TRBV3-1 (or the pseudogene TRBV3-2) and TRBJ1-2; perhaps TRBD1 as D (5 bases). The germline V gene has CDR1 LGHDT and CDR2 YNNKEL (reference sequence). Trimming stripped 3 bases from V and 6 bases from J, with 11 bases between. CDR3 size: 13 residues.

The chain couples TRBV9 to TRBJ2-7, with D unclear. Per germline, CDR1 SGDLS and CDR2 YYNGEE. Trimming removed 4 bases from V and 3 bases from J, with 17 bases in between. The CDR3 is 15 residues long. The CDR3 is CASSPRHQIHYEQYF. CDR3 coding DNA: TGTGCCAGCAGCCCCCGACACCAAATCCACTACGAGCAGTACTTC.

This chain connects TRBV5-6 to TRBJ2-7; 12 bases are a match to TRBD2. The germline gives CDR1 SGHDT, CDR2 YYEEEE. CDR3 length equals 16 residues. V lost 4 bases, J lost 2 bases, and 7 bases stayed unmatched. CDR3 sequence reads: CASSAGTSGRTYEQYF. The CDR3 region has the DNA TGTGCCAGCAGCGCCGGGACTAGCGGGCGTACCTACGAGCAGTACTTC.

This clone was found a few times. The gene calls are TRBV29-1 and TRBJ2-1; a weak D match, TRBD1 (6 bases). Trimming removed 4 bases from V and 10 bases from J, with 8 bases in between. The germline gives CDR1 SQVTM, CDR2 ANQGSEA. This CDR3 has 10 residues. This CDR3 reads CSVGDREQFF. The DNA for the CDR3 is TGCAGCGTTGGTGACAGGGAGCAGTTCTTC.

The CDR3 DNA sequence: TGTGCCAGCAGCCCTGGGGGGATCTATGGCTACACCTTC. Translated: CASSPGGIYGYTF. The chain carries TRBV11-2 and TRBJ1-2; a possible D gene is TRBD1 (5 bases). Trimming removed 5 bases at V and 4 bases at J, with 11 bases between. CDR1 and CDR2 (germline): SGHAT, FQNNGV. CDR3 length: 13 amino acids.

The V gene is TRBV6-6, the J gene TRBJ1-2; 7 bases line up with TRBD1. V gave up 2 bases and J gave up 8 bases; unmatched junction bases: 2. Germline lookup yields CDR1 MNHNY and CDR2 SVGAGI (reference sequence). This CDR3 spans 12 amino acids. As DNA, the CDR3 is TGTGCCAGCAGTTACGAGGGGGCAGGCTACACCTTC. Translated, it gives CASSYEGAGYTF.

The chain combines TRBV4-3 with TRBJ2-7; 8 bases match TRBD2. The CDR3 covers 16 residues. Losses at the gene ends were 0 bases for V and 0 bases for J; bases not matched to a gene: 4. Germline loops: CDR1 LGHNA, CDR2 YSLEER. The CDR3 bases are TGCGCCAGCAGCCAAGAGTTAGCGGGAATCTCCTACGAGCAGTACTTC. Residues: CASSQELAGISYEQYF.

The CDR3: CASSFNRYSANYSGANVLTF. The CDR3 DNA is TGTGCCAGCAGTTTCAATAGGTACAGTGCCAATTACTCTGGGGCCAACGTCCTGACTTTC. The chain is built from TRBV27 and TRBJ2-6; D remains ambiguous. This CDR3 contains 20 residues. CDR1 is MNHEY, CDR2 SMNVEV, per germline (reference sequence). V lost 3 bases and J lost 0, with 21 bases in between.